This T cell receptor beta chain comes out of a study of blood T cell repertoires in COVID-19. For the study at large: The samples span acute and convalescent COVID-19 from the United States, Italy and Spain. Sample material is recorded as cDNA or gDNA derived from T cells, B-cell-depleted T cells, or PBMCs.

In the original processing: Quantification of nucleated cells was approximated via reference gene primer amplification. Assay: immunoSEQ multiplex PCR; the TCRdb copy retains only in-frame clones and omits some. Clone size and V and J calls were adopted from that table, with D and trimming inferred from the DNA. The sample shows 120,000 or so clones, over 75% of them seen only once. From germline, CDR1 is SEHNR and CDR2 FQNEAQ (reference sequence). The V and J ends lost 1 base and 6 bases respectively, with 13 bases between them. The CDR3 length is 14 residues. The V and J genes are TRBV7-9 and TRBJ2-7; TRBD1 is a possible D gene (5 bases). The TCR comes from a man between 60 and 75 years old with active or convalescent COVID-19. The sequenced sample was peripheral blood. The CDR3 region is CASSLVGQGSEQYF. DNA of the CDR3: TGTGCCAGCAGCTTAGTTGGCCAGGGAAGCGAGCAGTACTTC. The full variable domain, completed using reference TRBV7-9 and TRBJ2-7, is DTGVSQNPRHKITKRGQNVTFRCDPISEHNRLYWYRQTLGQGPEFLTYFQNEAQLEKSRLLSDRFSAERPKGSFSTLEIQRTEQGDSAMYLCASSLVGQGSEQYFGPGTRLTVT.